The rows below give T cell receptor beta chains drawn from one sample of a study of T cells in Graves' hyperthyroidism and ophthalmopathy. One entry per CDR3 protein results from TCRdb running MiXCR on the multiplex PCR reads. The sample gives fewer than 300,000 distinct CDR3 sequences, about 16% of which show up once; 30% to 35% is in the top ten. The specimen was blood. The receptors come from a woman aged 45 to 65 with Graves' hyperthyroidism that later progressed to Graves' ophthalmopathy. Both conserved end residues are part of each CDR3. D genes are given only for firm matches. Where a row states a size, it is once, few, many or the class of an expanded clone; other rows omit it.

v_gene,d_gene,j_gene,abundance,CDR3aa,CDR3nt
TRBV6-1,TRBD2,TRBJ2-7,many,CASPGLAGLSYEQYF,TGTGCCAGCCCGGGACTAGCGGGATTGTCCTACGAGCAGTACTTC
TRBV5-1,-,TRBJ1-5,many,CASSLEPGDSGPQHF,TGCGCCAGCAGCTTGGAACCGGGGGATTCAGGGCCCCAGCATTTT
TRBV6-5,-,TRBJ1-2,many,CASSYRRAENSLEANGYTF,TGTGCCAGCAGTTACAGACGGGCCGAAAATTCATTAGAAGCGAATGGCTACACCTTC
TRBV11-2,-,TRBJ2-1,many,CASSFRDGGYNEQFF,TGTGCCAGCAGCTTCCGGGACGGAGGATACAATGAGCAGTTCTTC
TRBV5-1,TRBD1,TRBJ1-1,many,CASSSTGPGIMNTEAFF,TGCGCCAGCAGCTCGACAGGGCCCGGAATCATGAACACTGAAGCTTTCTTT
TRBV5-5,TRBD1,TRBJ1-3,-,CASSSGQARNTIYF,TGTGCCAGCAGCTCGGGACAGGCCCGAAACACCATATATTTT
TRBV11-2,TRBD2,TRBJ2-1,many,CASSVVLAGGRNEQFF,TGTGCCAGCAGCGTGGTACTAGCGGGAGGGAGGAATGAGCAGTTCTTC
TRBV3-1,TRBD1,TRBJ2-4,-,CASSHLQGIRDIQYF,TGTGCCAGCAGCCACCTACAGGGGATCAGGGACATTCAGTACTTC
TRBV28,-,TRBJ2-3,many,CASRQQELPPDTQYF,TGTGCCAGCAGGCAACAGGAACTCCCCCCAGATACGCAGTATTTT
TRBV28,-,TRBJ2-7,many,CASLRSDISYEQYF,TGTGCCAGCCTAAGAAGCGATATCTCCTACGAGCAGTACTTC
TRBV27,-,TRBJ2-2,few,CASSNTVNTGELFF,TGTGCCAGCAGTAACACGGTGAACACCGGGGAGCTGTTTTTT
TRBV7-9,-,TRBJ1-6,many,CASSLAINSPLHF,TGTGCCAGCAGCTTGGCTATTAATTCACCCCTCCACTTT
TRBV18,-,TRBJ2-2,many,CASSPPEHTGELFF,TGTGCCAGCTCACCACCGGAGCACACCGGGGAGCTGTTTTTT
TRBV30,TRBD1,TRBJ1-1,many,CAWTLTGVAFF,TGTGCCTGGACCTTAACAGGGGTAGCTTTCTTT
TRBV20-1,-,TRBJ2-1,-,CSARDRLIPLLNEQFF,TGCAGTGCTAGGGACCGACTGATCCCCTTGCTCAATGAGCAGTTCTTC
TRBV4-1,-,TRBJ2-1,few,CASSVFRPSSYNEQFF,TGCGCCAGCAGCGTATTCCGACCCAGCTCCTACAATGAGCAGTTCTTC
TRBV5-1,TRBD2,TRBJ2-3,many,CASSSGLASDTQYF,TGCGCCAGCAGCTCGGGACTAGCGAGCGATACGCAGTATTTT
TRBV7-6,-,TRBJ1-5,few,CASSLSGRTSQPQHF,TGTGCCAGCAGCTTATCGGGGAGGACCTCTCAGCCCCAGCATTTT
TRBV4-1,TRBD2,TRBJ2-1,many,CASSQDLHGTSGRNEQFF,TGCGCCAGCAGCCAAGATTTACATGGGACTAGCGGGAGAAATGAGCAGTTCTTC
TRBV7-7,-,TRBJ2-3,-,CASTSGHSTDTQYF,TGTGCTAGCACCTCGGGACATAGCACAGATACGCAGTATTTT
TRBV18,-,TRBJ1-4,many,CASSPGHLVRNEKLFF,TGTGCCAGCTCACCGGGACATTTGGTGAGAAATGAAAAACTGTTTTTT
TRBV9,-,TRBJ2-1,once,CASSVDLGSYNEQFF,TGTGCCAGCAGCGTAGACCTCGGCTCCTACAATGAGCAGTTCTTC
TRBV6-1,-,TRBJ1-5,few,CASSSGRGNQPQHF,TGTGCCAGCAGCTCCGGACGGGGCAATCAGCCCCAGCATTTT
TRBV6-1,TRBD2,TRBJ2-3,-,CASSGSGSGTDTQYF,TGTGCCAGCAGTGGTAGCGGGAGCGGAACAGATACGCAGTATTTT
TRBV19,TRBD2,TRBJ2-2,-,CARRKREGGSGELFF,TGTGCCAGGAGAAAGCGGGAGGGCGGATCCGGGGAGCTGTTTTTT
TRBV28,-,TRBJ1-5,many,CASPTGNNQPQHF,TGTGCCAGCCCGACAGGAAACAATCAGCCCCAGCATTTT
TRBV24-1,TRBD1,TRBJ1-2,-,CATSDGPMTGLTF,TGTGCCACCAGTGATGGCCCGATGACAGGGCTCACCTTC
TRBV28,TRBD2,TRBJ2-3,many,CASRGGATSTDTQYF,TGTGCCAGCCGGGGGGGGGCGACTAGCACAGATACGCAGTATTTT
TRBV28,TRBD2,TRBJ2-3,many,CASSSPRSLAGAVDTQYF,TGTGCCAGCAGTTCCCCCAGGTCGCTAGCGGGAGCGGTAGATACGCAGTATTTT
TRBV20-1,TRBD2,TRBJ2-3,few,CSLPGLAGTSTDTQYF,TGCAGCTTACCGGGACTAGCGGGAACTAGCACAGATACGCAGTATTTT
TRBV16,-,TRBJ1-6,-,CASSYTSGPLGSPLHF,TGTGCCAGCAGCTATACTTCCGGGCCCTTGGGGTCACCCCTCCACTTT